This record looks at one TCR beta chain sequence and its context. Germline lookup yields CDR1 MDHEN and CDR2 SYDVKM. CDR3 length: 14 residues. Trimming shortened V by 6 bases and J by 7 bases, and 17 bases separated the two germline ends. These data originate in a study of cytomegalovirus exposure and HLA in healthy donors. Looking at the study overall: The Caucasian-associated ancestry cluster contained 81% of the roughly 390 genotyped donors.

Primers included in the PCR were 60 Vbeta and 13 Jbeta primers. Under the authors' procedure: Tens of millions of unique TCR beta chains, about 12 million shared, were counted in a later analysis. Profiling relied on immunoSEQ multiplex PCR, and the TCRdb table lists in-frame clones only, not all of them. The D gene and trimming were derived from the DNA, and the V and J assignments and clone size from that table. The data hold roughly 96,000 clones, with under 85% observed a single time. The sequenced material came from PBMCs. The origin of this receptor is a female donor in good health and CMV-seropositive. The rearrangement links TRBV28 to TRBJ2-3, with D perhaps matching TRBD1 (6 bases). CDR3 amino acids: CASSLARGYNTQYF. For the CDR3, the DNA is TGTGCCAGCAGCCTAGCCAGGGGATACAATACGCAGTATTTT.